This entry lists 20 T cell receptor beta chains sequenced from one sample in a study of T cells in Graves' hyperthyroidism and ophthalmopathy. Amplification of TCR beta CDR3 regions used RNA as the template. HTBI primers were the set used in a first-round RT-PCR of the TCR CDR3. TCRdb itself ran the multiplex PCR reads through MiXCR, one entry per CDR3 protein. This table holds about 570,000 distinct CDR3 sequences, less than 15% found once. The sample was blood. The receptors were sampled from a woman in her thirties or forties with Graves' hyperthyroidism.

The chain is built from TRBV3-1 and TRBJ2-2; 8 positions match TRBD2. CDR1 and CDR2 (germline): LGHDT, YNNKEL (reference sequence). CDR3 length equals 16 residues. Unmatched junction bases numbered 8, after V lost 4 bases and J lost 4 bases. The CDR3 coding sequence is TGTGCCAGCAGCCCCTACTCGACTAGCGCCACCGGGGAGCTGTTTTTT. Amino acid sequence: CASSPYSTSATGELFF.

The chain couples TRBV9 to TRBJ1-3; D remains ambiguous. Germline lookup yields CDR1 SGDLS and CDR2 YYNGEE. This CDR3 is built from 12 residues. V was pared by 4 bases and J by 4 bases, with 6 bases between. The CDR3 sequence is CASSPEGNTIYF. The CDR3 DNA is TGTGCCAGCAGCCCAGAGGGAAACACCATATATTTT.

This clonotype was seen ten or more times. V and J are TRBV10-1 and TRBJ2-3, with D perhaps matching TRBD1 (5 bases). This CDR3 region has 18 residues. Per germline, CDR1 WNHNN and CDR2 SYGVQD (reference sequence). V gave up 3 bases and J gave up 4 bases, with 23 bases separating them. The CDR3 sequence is CASSDSPGRGSDADTQYF. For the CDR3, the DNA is TGCGCCAGCAGTGACTCCCCAGGTAGGGGTTCGGACGCAGATACGCAGTATTTT.

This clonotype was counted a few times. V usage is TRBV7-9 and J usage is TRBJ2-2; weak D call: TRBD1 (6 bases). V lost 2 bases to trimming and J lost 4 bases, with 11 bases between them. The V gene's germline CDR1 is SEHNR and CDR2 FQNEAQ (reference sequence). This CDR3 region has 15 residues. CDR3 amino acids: CASSLRGSFTGELFF. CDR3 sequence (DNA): TGTGCCAGCAGCTTAAGGGGGAGTTTCACCGGGGAGCTGTTTTTT.

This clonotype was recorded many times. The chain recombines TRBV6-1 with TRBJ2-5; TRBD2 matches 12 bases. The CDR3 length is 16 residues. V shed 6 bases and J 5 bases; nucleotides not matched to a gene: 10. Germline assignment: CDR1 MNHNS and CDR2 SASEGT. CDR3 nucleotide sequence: TGTGCCAGCAGCCTCGAGGGACTAGCGGGTACGGAGACCCAGTACTTC. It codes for CASSLEGLAGTETQYF.

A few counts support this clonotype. The CDR3 DNA is TGTGCCAGCAGCTACACAGGGGGAGTCTATGGCTACACCTTC. Amino acid sequence: CASSYTGGVYGYTF. The chain uses TRBV27 and TRBJ1-2; 8 bases line up with TRBD1. The V and J ends lost 6 bases and 4 bases, in that order; junction bases with no gene match: 7. This CDR3 comprises 14 residues. CDR1 and CDR2 from the germline V gene are MNHEY and SMNVEV (reference sequence).

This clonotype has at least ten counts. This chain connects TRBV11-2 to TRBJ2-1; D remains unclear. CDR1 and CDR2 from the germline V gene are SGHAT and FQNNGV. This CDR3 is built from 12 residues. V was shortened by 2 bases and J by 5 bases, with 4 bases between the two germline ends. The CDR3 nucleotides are TGTGCCAGCAGCTTACTGGACAATGAGCAGTTCTTC. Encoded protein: CASSLLDNEQFF.

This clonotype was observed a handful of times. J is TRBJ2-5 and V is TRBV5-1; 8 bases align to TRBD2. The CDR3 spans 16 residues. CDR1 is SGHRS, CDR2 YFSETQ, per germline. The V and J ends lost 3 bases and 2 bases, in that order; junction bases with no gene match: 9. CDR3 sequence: CASSSQLAVHQETQYF. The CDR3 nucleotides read TGCGCCAGCAGCTCACAACTAGCGGTTCATCAAGAGACCCAGTACTTC.

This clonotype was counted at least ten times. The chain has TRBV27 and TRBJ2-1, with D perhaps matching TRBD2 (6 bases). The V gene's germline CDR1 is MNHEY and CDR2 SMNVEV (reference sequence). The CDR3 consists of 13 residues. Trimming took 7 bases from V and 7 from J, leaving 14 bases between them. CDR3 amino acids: CASKSLAFNEQFF. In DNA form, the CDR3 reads TGTGCCAGCAAATCCCTAGCGTTTAATGAGCAGTTCTTC.

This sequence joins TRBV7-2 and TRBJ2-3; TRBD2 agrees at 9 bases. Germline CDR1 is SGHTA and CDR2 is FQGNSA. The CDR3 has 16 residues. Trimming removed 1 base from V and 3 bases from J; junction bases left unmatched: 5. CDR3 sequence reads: CASSLGGRAGTDTQYF. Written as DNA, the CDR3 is TGTGCCAGCAGCTTAGGCGGGAGGGCCGGTACAGATACGCAGTATTTT. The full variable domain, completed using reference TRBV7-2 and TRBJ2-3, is GAGVSQSPSNKVTEKGKDVELRCDPISGHTALYWYRQSLGQGLEFLIYFQGNSAPDKSGLPSDRFSAERTGGSVSTLTIQRTQQEDSAVYLCASSLGGRAGTDTQYFGPGTRLTVL.

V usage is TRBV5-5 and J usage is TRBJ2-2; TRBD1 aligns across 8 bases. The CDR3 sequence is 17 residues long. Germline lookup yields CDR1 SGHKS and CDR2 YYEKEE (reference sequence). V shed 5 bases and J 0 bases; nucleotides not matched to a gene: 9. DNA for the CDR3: TGTGCCAGCAGTTCCAGTTTGGACAGGGCGAACACCGGGGAGCTGTTTTTT. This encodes CASSSSLDRANTGELFF.

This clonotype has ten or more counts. The CDR3 nucleotides read TGCAGTGCGCGGCAGGGTGGACAGGGGTTCGACGAGCAGTACTTC. It specifies CSARQGGQGFDEQYF. V is TRBV20-1 and J is TRBJ2-7, with 9 bases identical to TRBD1. Trimming removed 6 bases from V and 5 bases from J; junction bases left unmatched: 14. The CDR3 is 15 amino acids. The V gene's germline CDR1 is DFQATT and CDR2 SNEGSKA (reference sequence).

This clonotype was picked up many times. This CDR3 is CASSLSSGRGTDTQYF. In DNA form, the CDR3 reads TGTGCCAGCAGTTTATCTAGCGGGAGGGGCACAGATACGCAGTATTTT. V and J are TRBV28 and TRBJ2-3; 12 nucleotides align to TRBD2. The trim removed 1 base at V and 1 base at J, leaving 0 bases unmatched. Germline-derived CDR1 and CDR2 are MDHEN and SYDVKM. The CDR3 runs 16 residues.

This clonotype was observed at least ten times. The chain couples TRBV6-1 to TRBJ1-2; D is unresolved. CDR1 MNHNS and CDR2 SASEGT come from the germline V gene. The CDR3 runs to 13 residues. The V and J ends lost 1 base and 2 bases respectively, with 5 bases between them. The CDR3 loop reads CASSEDSNYGYTF. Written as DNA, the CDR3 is TGTGCCAGCAGTGAAGACAGCAACTATGGCTACACCTTC.

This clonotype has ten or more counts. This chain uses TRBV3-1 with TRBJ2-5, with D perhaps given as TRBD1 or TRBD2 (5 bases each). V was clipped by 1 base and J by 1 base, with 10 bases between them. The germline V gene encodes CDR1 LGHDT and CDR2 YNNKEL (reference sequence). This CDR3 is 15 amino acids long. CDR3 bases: TGTGCCAGCAGCCAAGTCGGGACCCTCCAAGAGACCCAGTACTTC. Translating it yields CASSQVGTLQETQYF.

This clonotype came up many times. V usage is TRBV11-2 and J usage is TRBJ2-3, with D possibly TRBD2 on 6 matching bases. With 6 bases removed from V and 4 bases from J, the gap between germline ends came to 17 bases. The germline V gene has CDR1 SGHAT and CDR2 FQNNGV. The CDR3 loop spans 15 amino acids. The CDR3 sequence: CASSPPGVGPDTQYF. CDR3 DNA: TGTGCCAGCAGTCCTCCGGGGGTAGGCCCAGATACGCAGTATTTT.

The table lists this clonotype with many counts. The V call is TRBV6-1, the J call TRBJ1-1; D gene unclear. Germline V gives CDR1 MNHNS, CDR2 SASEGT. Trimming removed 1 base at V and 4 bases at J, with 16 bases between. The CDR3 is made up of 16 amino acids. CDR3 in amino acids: CASSEVAAGGSTEAFF. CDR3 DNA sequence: TGTGCCAGCAGTGAAGTTGCGGCAGGCGGGAGCACTGAAGCTTTCTTT.

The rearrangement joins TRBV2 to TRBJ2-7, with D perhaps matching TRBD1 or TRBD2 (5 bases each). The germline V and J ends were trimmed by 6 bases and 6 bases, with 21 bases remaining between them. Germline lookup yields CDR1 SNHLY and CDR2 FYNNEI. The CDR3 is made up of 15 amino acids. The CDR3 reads CASSEGTTNLGEQYF. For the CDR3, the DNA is TGTGCCAGCAGCGAGGGGACCACGAACTTGGGCGAGCAGTACTTC.

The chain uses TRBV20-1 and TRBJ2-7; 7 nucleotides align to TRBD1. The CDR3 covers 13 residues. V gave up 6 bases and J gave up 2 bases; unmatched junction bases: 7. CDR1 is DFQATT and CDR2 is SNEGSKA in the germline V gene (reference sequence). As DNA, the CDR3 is TGCAGTGCCCCCGACAGGGACCCCTACGAGCAGTACTTC. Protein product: CSAPDRDPYEQYF.

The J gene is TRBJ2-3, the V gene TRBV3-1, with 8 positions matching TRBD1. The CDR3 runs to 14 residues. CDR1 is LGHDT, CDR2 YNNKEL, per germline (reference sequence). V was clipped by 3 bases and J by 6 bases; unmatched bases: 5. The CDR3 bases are TGTGCCAGCAGCCAGAACAGGGGGTTCGATACGCAGTATTTT. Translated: CASSQNRGFDTQYF.